These T cell receptor beta chains were read from a single sample in a study of blood T cell repertoires in COVID-19. The protocol was immunoSEQ multiplex PCR, while the TCRdb copy is restricted to in-frame clones and leaves out a portion. The sample includes 200,000 to 300,000 clones, around 85% of them seen just once. The sequenced sample consisted of peripheral blood. Receptor source: a man in his 60s with acute or convalescent COVID-19. CDR3s include the opening cysteine and the closing phenylalanine or tryptophan. The D gene is left open where the match is weak. The size entry is marked missing in some rows and otherwise reads once, few, many or a size class.

13	TRBJ1-1	NA	NA	TRBV5-4	TGTGCCAGCAGCTTGAACAGGAACACTGAAGCTTTCTTT	CASSLNRNTEAFF
14	TRBJ1-1	NA	NA	TRBV7-3	TGTGCCAGCAGCTTAACCGGAGCTTACACTGAAGCTTTCTTT	CASSLTGAYTEAFF
17	TRBJ2-6	once	NA	TRBV30	TGTGCCTGGAGTGTGGAGGAGGGGCACTCTGGGGCCAACGTCCTGACTTTC	CAWSVEEGHSGANVLTF
14	TRBJ2-1	NA	TRBD1	TRBV11-2	TGTGCCAGCAGCTTAGCCGTGACAGGGGCCAAGAAGTTCTTC	CASSLAVTGAKKFF
13	TRBJ1-1	few	NA	TRBV4-2	TGTGCCAGCGACTCGACAGGGAACACTGAAGCTTTCTTT	CASDSTGNTEAFF
13	TRBJ2-5	NA	TRBD2	TRBV5-1	TGCGCCAGCAGCTGGGGGGGAATGGAGACCCAGTACTTC	CASSWGGMETQYF
15	TRBJ2-7	NA	TRBD2	TRBV6-5	TGTGCCAGCACCCGACTAGCGGGAACGATTGGGGAGCAGTACTTC	CASTRLAGTIGEQYF
13	TRBJ2-1	NA	TRBD1	TRBV28	TGTGCCAGCAATAGGGACAGATACAATGAGCAGTTCTTC	CASNRDRYNEQFF
15	TRBJ2-3	once	TRBD2	TRBV18	TGTGCCAGCTCAGGAGCGGGAAGCCCTGGAGATACGCAGTATTTT	CASSGAGSPGDTQYF
13	TRBJ2-5	NA	NA	TRBV19	TGTGCCAGTGGCGGCTCGGGGGTAGAGACCCAGTACTTC	CASGGSGVETQYF
15	TRBJ2-5	NA	TRBD2	TRBV6-2/TRBV6-3	TGTGCCAGCAGTTACCCTAGCGGGAGCGGCGAGACCCAGTACTTC	CASSYPSGSGETQYF
15	TRBJ2-5	NA	TRBD1	TRBV5-5	TGTGCCAGCAGCTTGGAGACAGGGTTGGGGGAGACCCAGTACTTC	CASSLETGLGETQYF
17	TRBJ2-1	NA	NA	TRBV9	TGTGCCAGCAGCGTAGGAGGCCGTTCTGGGTCCTACAATGAGCAGTTCTTC	CASSVGGRSGSYNEQFF
16	TRBJ2-1	once	TRBD2	TRBV28	TGTGCCAGCAGGAAAACCGGGACTAGTGATGGCTATGAGCAGTTCTTC	CASRKTGTSDGYEQFF
14	TRBJ1-5	NA	NA	TRBV19	TGTGCCAGTAGTTGGGGGAAGGGGGATCAGCCCCAGCATTTT	CASSWGKGDQPQHF
16	TRBJ1-5	NA	NA	TRBV7-8	TGTGCCAGCAGCTTAGGCAGGGCGTATAGCAATCAGCCCCAGCATTTT	CASSLGRAYSNQPQHF
13	TRBJ1-5	NA	NA	TRBV12-3/TRBV12-4	TGTGCCAGCAGTTTGGTCCCGGATCAGCCCCAGCATTTT	CASSLVPDQPQHF
15	TRBJ2-3	NA	NA	TRBV4-3	TGCGCCAGCAGCCACGATGCAGGGCGGACAGATACGCAGTATTTT	CASSHDAGRTDTQYF
15	TRBJ2-3	NA	TRBD1	TRBV24-1	TGTGCCACCAACGCCGGGACAGGGCTCACAGATACGCAGTATTTT	CATNAGTGLTDTQYF
12	TRBJ2-1	few	NA	TRBV10-2	TGCGCCAGCAGGCTCCAGGGGAATGAGCAGTTCTTC	CASRLQGNEQFF
15	TRBJ2-7	NA	TRBD1	TRBV5-6	TGTGCCAGCAGCTTGGGGGACAGGGGACCCTACGAGCAGTACTTC	CASSLGDRGPYEQYF
15	TRBJ1-5	NA	NA	TRBV5-1	TGCGCCAGCAGCTTGACGGGGAATAGCAATCAGCCCCAGCATTTT	CASSLTGNSNQPQHF
15	TRBJ2-7	NA	TRBD2	TRBV30	TGTGCCTGGAGTGTGGAGGCTAGCGGGACCACTGCGCAGTACTTC	CAWSVEASGTTAQYF
17	TRBJ2-6	NA	TRBD1	TRBV4-2	TGTGCCAGCAGCCTAGGGACAGTGGCCTCTGGGGCCAACGTCCTGACTTTC	CASSLGTVASGANVLTF
13	TRBJ2-7	once	NA	TRBV5-1	TGCGCCAGCAGCCGGGACATCACCTACGAGCAGTACTTC	CASSRDITYEQYF
15	TRBJ1-2	NA	TRBD1	TRBV6-6	TGTGCCAGCAGTTACAGACCCGGACAGGGGGACGGCTACACCTTC	CASSYRPGQGDGYTF
20	TRBJ2-6	NA	NA	TRBV9	TGTGCCAGCAGCGTAGCCCCCCGGCAGGGCGCTGGTCGCGGGGCCAACGTCCTGACTTTC	CASSVAPRQGAGRGANVLTF
14	TRBJ2-7	NA	TRBD2	TRBV5-1	TGCGCCAGCCGCCTGGGAGCGGGGACCTACGAGCAGTACTTC	CASRLGAGTYEQYF
16	TRBJ2-4	NA	TRBD2	TRBV5-1	TGCGCCAGCAGCCCTCCTAGCGGGAAGACGGGTAACATTCAGTACTTC	CASSPPSGKTGNIQYF
13	TRBJ2-7	once	NA	TRBV4-1	TGCGCCAGCAGCCAAGCCGGACAATACGAGCAGTACTTC	CASSQAGQYEQYF
14	TRBJ2-3	NA	NA	TRBV7-9	TGTGCCAATTCTAGTCCCTTATCTACAGATACGCAGTATTTT	CANSSPLSTDTQYF
16	TRBJ2-3	NA	TRBD2	TRBV7-9	TGTGCCAGCAGCTCGGTAAGCGGGAGGACCGCAGATACGCAGTATTTT	CASSSVSGRTADTQYF
17	TRBJ2-2	NA	TRBD2	TRBV15	TGTGCCACCAGCAGAGATCTGGGGAGGGTTGGCACCGGGGAGCTGTTTTTT	CATSRDLGRVGTGELFF
16	TRBJ1-3	NA	NA	TRBV9	TGTGCCAGCAGCGTAGCCCTGACAGATACTGGAAACACCATATATTTT	CASSVALTDTGNTIYF
17	TRBJ2-1	once	TRBD1	TRBV4-1	TGCGCCAGCAGCCAAGAAGGAGGACAGGGGTCCCAAAATGAGCAGTTCTTC	CASSQEGGQGSQNEQFF
14	TRBJ1-6	NA	NA	TRBV30	TGTGCCTGGAGTGGTCCAGGACAAAATTCACCCCTCCACTTT	CAWSGPGQNSPLHF
13	TRBJ2-1	NA	TRBD2	TRBV5-1	TGCGCCAGCAGCTTGAGGACTAGCAATGAGCAGTTCTTC	CASSLRTSNEQFF
16	TRBJ2-7	NA	TRBD1	TRBV7-3	TGTGCCAGCAGCTTAACAGGGGGACAGGGGGCGAACGAGCAGTACTTC	CASSLTGGQGANEQYF
16	TRBJ2-1	NA	NA	TRBV4-3	TGCGCCAGCAGCCACCCCTACGGAGCCCCCTACAATGAGCAGTTCTTC	CASSHPYGAPYNEQFF
14	TRBJ2-3	NA	TRBD1	TRBV5-4	TGTGCCAGCAGCGATGGGACAGGCGTAGATACGCAGTATTTT	CASSDGTGVDTQYF
13	TRBJ1-1	NA	NA	TRBV14	TGTGCCAGTACCGGGTCTTTGAACACTGAAGCTTTCTTT	CASTGSLNTEAFF
14	TRBJ1-3	many	NA	TRBV30	TGTGCCTGGAGTGTACGACAGCTTGGAAACACCATATATTTT	CAWSVRQLGNTIYF
15	TRBJ2-5	few	NA	TRBV3-1/TRBV3-2	TGTGCCAGCAGCCGTAGTAGCGGTAACCAAGAGACCCAGTACTTC	CASSRSSGNQETQYF
15	TRBJ2-7	NA	NA	TRBV19	TGTGCCAGTAGTATATCGCCAGGCAGGGGCTACGAGCAGTACTTC	CASSISPGRGYEQYF
14	TRBJ1-5	NA	NA	TRBV30	TGTGCCTGGAGTTCTAGGCAGAACTATCAGCCCCAGCATTTT	CAWSSRQNYQPQHF
15	TRBJ2-5	NA	NA	TRBV6-6	TGTGCCAGCAGTTACTCGGGAGAAGGGAGAGAGACCCAGTACTTC	CASSYSGEGRETQYF
15	TRBJ2-7	NA	TRBD2	TRBV5-1	TGCGCCAGCAGCTTGGTCGGGAGGGCCGCCTACGAGCAGTACTTC	CASSLVGRAAYEQYF
14	TRBJ1-5	NA	NA	TRBV4-2	TGTGCCAGCAGCCAAGATAGATACGATCAGCCCCAGCATTTT	CASSQDRYDQPQHF
15	TRBJ1-4	NA	NA	TRBV5-6	TGTGCCAGCAGCTTGCGGCCAGGGTGGAATGAAAAACTGTTTTTT	CASSLRPGWNEKLFF
15	TRBJ2-1	few	NA	TRBV9	TGTGCCAGCAGCTATGAGGGGAGGTCCTACAATGAGCAGTTCTTC	CASSYEGRSYNEQFF
13	TRBJ2-1	NA	TRBD1	TRBV7-2	TGTGCCAGCAGCCTCCATAGGACAGGGGAGAAGTTCTTC	CASSLHRTGEKFF
14	TRBJ1-4	NA	NA	TRBV7-9	TGTGCCAGCAGCCCCCGGGGGGGTAGCGAAAAACTGTTTTTT	CASSPRGGSEKLFF
13	TRBJ2-1	NA	NA	TRBV28	TGTGCCAGCACCTTGGCCGCCGACAATGAGCAGTTCTTC	CASTLAADNEQFF